This T cell receptor (beta chain) is from a study of Ad26.COV2.S vaccination and SARS-CoV-2 variants. At the level of the study: Administration of Ad26.COV2.S was intramuscular, either once or twice 56 days apart.

Study-level findings and limits: Vaccine and placebo recipients had comparable breadth of non-spike TCRs.

Stated treatment: about 20 received Ad26.COV2.S at low or high dose, single or two shots; 5 received placebo; per-sample allocation not given. The samples were gathered on day 63 after the first injection of vaccine or placebo. Ad26.COV2.S expressed prefusion-stabilized spike from the original Wuhan strain. Unmatched junction bases numbered 8, after V lost 2 bases and J lost 4 bases. Germline V lookup: CDR1 MNHEY, CDR2 SVGAGI. The CDR3 is 16 amino acids. Clones were sequenced by immunoSEQ multiplex PCR, and TCRdb holds only the in-frame ones, with some missing. The sample records roughly 420,000 clones, 75% to 90% being singletons. This clone was seen a handful of times. What it binds is not known.

The sequencing here drew on peripheral blood, taken in a trial of Ad26.COV2.S vaccine versus placebo. The receptor comes from a person aged 18-60 years who received the Ad26.COV2.S COVID-19 vaccine or a placebo. This sequence joins TRBV6-5 and TRBJ2-5; 9 bases fit TRBD2. The CDR3 nucleotides are TGTGCCAGCAGTTACACCGCCCTAGCGGGACGAGAGACCCAGTACTTC. Amino acids: CASSYTALAGRETQYF.